The rows below give T cell receptor beta chains drawn from one sample of a study of T cell responses to AZD1222 COVID-19 vaccine. The method was immunoSEQ multiplex PCR; TCRdb's version includes in-frame clones alone and lacks a portion of them. The data contain some 200,000 clones, approximately 91% of them singletons. Source: peripheral blood, taken 28 days after the second AZD1222 dose. The receptors here all came from an adult who received the AZD1222 COVID-19 vaccine. CDR3s include the opening cysteine and the closing phenylalanine or tryptophan. D genes are given only for firm matches. The size entry is marked missing in some rows and otherwise reads once, few, many or a size class.

clone_size	v_call	d_call	j_call	cdr3_length	cdr3_nt	cdr3_aa
-	TRBV7-7	-	TRBJ2-2	13	TGTGCTAGCAGCTCACAGGGATCCGGGGAGCTGTTTTTT	CASSSQGSGELFF
-	TRBV5-6	-	TRBJ1-1	13	TGTGCCAGCAGCCCCCTGGACGGGGGCGAAGCTTTCTTT	CASSPLDGGEAFF
few	TRBV19	TRBD1	TRBJ1-5	15	TGTGCCAGTAGTTTAAGACAGGGAGGCAATCAGCCCCAGCATTTT	CASSLRQGGNQPQHF
-	TRBV2	-	TRBJ1-1	13	TGTGCCAGCAGTGTCGGGGGGAGGGACGACCCTCGTTTT	CASSVGGRDDPRF
-	TRBV5-8	-	TRBJ1-2	15	TGTGCCAGCAGCTTGAGGAAAGGAGAGTGGCTCGGCTACACCTTC	CASSLRKGEWLGYTF
once	TRBV20-1	-	TRBJ2-7	14	TGCAGTGCTAGTTTGGCGGCCGTCTCCTACGAGCAGTACTTC	CSASLAAVSYEQYF
-	TRBV18	-	TRBJ2-5	16	TGTGCCAGCTCACCACTGAACAGCTTGGGGCAAGAGACCCAGTACTTC	CASSPLNSLGQETQYF
-	TRBV6-5	TRBD1	TRBJ2-1	16	TGTGCCAGCAGTTACTATCAGGGGGCTCGCTACAATGAGCAGTTCTTC	CASSYYQGARYNEQFF
-	TRBV7-9	-	TRBJ2-7	13	TGTGCCAGCAGCCCGAGGACGGGCCCTGGGCAGTACTTC	CASSPRTGPGQYF
-	TRBV2	-	TRBJ2-7	11	TGTGCCAGCAGTGAGACTACCGAGCAGTACTTC	CASSETTEQYF
once	TRBV2	-	TRBJ2-2	13	TGTGCCAGCGGCCAGGGGTACACCGGGGAGCTGTTTTTT	CASGQGYTGELFF
-	TRBV7-9	TRBD1	TRBJ1-1	13	TGTGCCAGCAGCCCAGTGGACAGGGATCGAGCTTTCTTT	CASSPVDRDRAFF
-	TRBV5-1	-	TRBJ2-6	13	TGCGCAACGGGCTACGCTGGGGCCAACGTCCTGACTTTC	CATGYAGANVLTF
-	TRBV5-1	TRBD2	TRBJ2-2	18	TGCGCCAGCAGCTTAATTTTAACGACTAGCGGGACCGCCGGGGAGCTGTTTTTT	CASSLILTTSGTAGELFF
-	TRBV19	TRBD2	TRBJ2-1	16	TGTGCCAGTAGTATATTAGCGGGAAGCTCCTACAATGAGCAGTTCTTC	CASSILAGSSYNEQFF
-	TRBV7-3	-	TRBJ1-6	15	TGTGCCAGCAGCTTAATGGCAGGAGATAATTCACCCCTCCACTTT	CASSLMAGDNSPLHF
-	TRBV18	-	TRBJ1-6	17	TGTGCCAGCTCACTGTTTTCTCAGCCGCCCTATAATTCACCCCTCCACTTT	CASSLFSQPPYNSPLHF